This TCR beta chain derives from a study of T cell responses to AZD1222 COVID-19 vaccine. Study-level background: The study pooled second doses at about 4 or about 12 weeks.

CDR1 is MNHEY and CDR2 is SVGAGI in the germline V gene. The CDR3 runs to 14 residues. V dropped 6 bases and J dropped 2 bases, with 11 bases sitting between them. About this clone itself: Its antigen is unidentified.

Broader study findings: Targets within unmutated variant regions were reportedly found for nearly half of spike-specific TCRs.

This table comes from immunoSEQ multiplex PCR, and its TCRdb copy is limited to in-frame clones, with some not included. The data show more than 80,000 clones, under 95% seen once. Sequenced material: peripheral blood, taken on day 0 of AZD1222 vaccination. This TCR was recovered from an adult in good health. The chain couples TRBV6-5 to TRBJ1-3; D is possibly TRBD1 (5 bases). The CDR3 sequence: CASSGGLTGNTIYF. As DNA, the CDR3 is TGTGCCAGCAGCGGGGGTCTAACTGGAAACACCATATATTTT.